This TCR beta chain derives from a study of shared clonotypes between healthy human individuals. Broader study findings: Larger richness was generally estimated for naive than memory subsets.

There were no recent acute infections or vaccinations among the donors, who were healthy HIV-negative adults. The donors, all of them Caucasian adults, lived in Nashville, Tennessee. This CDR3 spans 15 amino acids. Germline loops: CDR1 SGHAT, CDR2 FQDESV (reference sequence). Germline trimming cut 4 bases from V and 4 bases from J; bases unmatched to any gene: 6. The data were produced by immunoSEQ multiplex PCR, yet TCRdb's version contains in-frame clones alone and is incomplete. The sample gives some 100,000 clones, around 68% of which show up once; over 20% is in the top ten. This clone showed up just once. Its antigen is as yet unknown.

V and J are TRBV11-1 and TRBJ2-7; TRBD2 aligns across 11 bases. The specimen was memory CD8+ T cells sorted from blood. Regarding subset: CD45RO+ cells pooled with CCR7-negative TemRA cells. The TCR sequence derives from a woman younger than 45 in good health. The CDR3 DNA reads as TGTGCCAGCAGCTCCGCCGGGACTAGCGGTTACGAGCAGTACTTC. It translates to CASSSAGTSGYEQYF.